Given below is one T cell receptor beta chain in context. Trimming removed 2 bases from V and 12 bases from J; junction bases left unmatched: 8. Germline lookup yields CDR1 KGHDR and CDR2 SFDVKD. This CDR3 has 14 amino acids. The data originate from a study of blood T cell repertoires in COVID-19. Study-wide background: Acute and convalescent COVID-19 samples came from the United States, Italy and Spain. T cells, B-cell-depleted T cells, or PBMCs supplied cDNA or gDNA.

Original methodology: Estimation of nucleated cell counts relied on the amplification of reference gene primers. The data were produced by immunoSEQ multiplex PCR, yet TCRdb's version contains in-frame clones alone and is incomplete. For V, J and clone size, that table is used; D and trimming come from the DNA. The sample carries approximately 76,000 clones, roughly 85% recorded once. Sequencing used peripheral blood. This clonotype originated in a man aged 30 to 45 with acute or convalescent COVID-19. The rearrangement links TRBV24-1 to TRBJ2-1, with 8 positions matching TRBD2. The CDR3 spells CATSDSPGLVGQFF. In nucleotides, the CDR3 is TGTGCCACCAGTGATTCCCCGGGACTAGTGGGGCAGTTCTTC.